A single sample is the source of the 30 T cell receptor beta chains below, sequenced in a study of cytotoxic CD8 clonotypes in ibrutinib-treated CLL. Data came from immunoSEQ multiplex PCR; TCRdb stores just in-frame clones and leaves some out. Of about 80,000 clones in the sample, around 79% are singletons; the top ten hold roughly 4.8%. Sequencing was performed on PBMCs, taken after 12 months of ibrutinib treatment. The receptors originated from a human donor with chronic lymphocytic leukemia.

The rearrangement uses TRBV19 and TRBJ2-5; TRBD1 aligns across 8 bases. The V and J ends lost 7 bases and 4 bases, in that order; junction bases with no gene match: 5. Germline CDR1 reads LNHDA; CDR2 reads SQIVND (reference sequence). This CDR3 comprises 13 residues. CDR3 nucleotides: TGTGCCAGTAACCCAACAGGGGGAGAGACCCAGTACTTC. It is translated as CASNPTGGETQYF.

This chain links TRBV7-2 with TRBJ2-7; 7 positions agree with TRBD2. The CDR3 has 14 residues. J gave up 2 bases and V 5 bases, and 6 bases lay outside the gene matches. Germline CDR1 and CDR2: SGHTA and FQGNSA. CDR3 sequence reads: CASSPLGRTYEQYF. In nucleotides, the CDR3 is TGTGCCAGCAGCCCCCTCGGGAGGACCTACGAGCAGTACTTC.

V is TRBV9 and J is TRBJ2-3; 10 bases line up with TRBD2. This CDR3 comprises 16 residues. The J segment lost 4 bases and the V segment lost 3 bases, leaving 8 bases of the junction unmatched. Germline V CDR1 and CDR2: SGDLS, YYNGEE. The CDR3: CASSAELLAGADTQYF. For the CDR3, the DNA is TGTGCCAGCAGCGCGGAGCTCCTAGCGGGAGCAGATACGCAGTATTTT.

The gene calls are TRBV6-6 and TRBJ2-5; 7 bases align to TRBD2. Trimming removed 2 bases from V and 1 base from J; junction bases left unmatched: 1. The CDR3 length is 14 residues. Per germline, CDR1 MNHNY and CDR2 SVGAGI (reference sequence). The CDR3 DNA reads as TGTGCCAGCAGTTACGGGGGGGTCCAAGAGACCCAGTACTTC. This translates into CASSYGGVQETQYF.

V and J are TRBV6-5 and TRBJ1-1, with a tentative D call TRBD1 (5 bases). Germline loops: CDR1 MNHEY, CDR2 SVGAGI. The CDR3 totals 15 residues. V was pared by 0 bases and J by 1 base, with 9 bases between. This CDR3 reads CASSYSSTGNTEAFF. The CDR3 DNA reads as TGTGCCAGCAGTTACTCAAGCACAGGGAACACTGAAGCTTTCTTT.

J is TRBJ1-2 and V is TRBV19, with D unresolved. Trimming removed 9 bases at V and 4 bases at J, with 15 bases between. There are 13 residues in the CDR3. Germline loops: CDR1 LNHDA, CDR2 SQIVND (reference sequence). Here the CDR3 reads CASGYGEGYGYTF. As DNA, the CDR3 is TGTGCCAGCGGGTACGGAGAGGGCTATGGCTACACCTTC.

The rearrangement joins TRBV18 to TRBJ2-5; TRBD2 might be the D (5 bases). Germline V gives CDR1 KGHSH, CDR2 LQKENI. Trimming removed 2 bases at V and 5 bases at J, with 9 bases between. The CDR3 is made up of 13 amino acids. CDR3 protein: CASSPTRRETQYF. CDR3 coding DNA: TGTGCCAGCTCACCAACGAGGAGGGAGACCCAGTACTTC.

The chain is built from TRBV7-6 and TRBJ2-5, with TRBD2 identical over 9 bases. After removal of 6 bases from V and 5 bases from J, the junction contained 7 bases not matched to a gene. The germline V gene encodes CDR1 SGHVS and CDR2 FNYEAQ. This CDR3 has 14 residues. The CDR3 DNA follows: TGTGCCAGCAGATCTAGCGGGGATGGGGAGACCCAGTACTTC. Encoded protein: CASRSSGDGETQYF.

This chain joins TRBV4-3 and TRBJ2-3; D is undetermined. Germline CDR1 LGHNA, CDR2 YSLEER. The CDR3 runs 16 residues. The ends were cut back, 0 bases at V and 1 base at J, with 11 bases in the middle. The CDR3 is CASSQEGSWGTDTQYF. Here the CDR3 DNA reads TGCGCCAGCAGCCAAGAGGGGTCGTGGGGCACAGATACGCAGTATTTT.

The CDR3 is CASSPVQGRYEQYF. The CDR3 region has the DNA TGTGCCAGCAGCCCCGTACAGGGTAGATACGAGCAGTACTTC. The genes are TRBV7-3 and TRBJ2-7; tentatively, D is TRBD1 (6 bases). Germline values: CDR1 SGHTA, CDR2 FQGTGA. V gave up 5 bases and J gave up 4 bases, with 15 bases separating them. This CDR3 has 14 amino acids.

This chain links TRBV21-1 with TRBJ1-1. TRBV21-1 is a pseudogene locus. The length of the CDR3 is 15 residues. In nucleotides, the CDR3 is TGTGCCAGCAGCAAAGTTCGAACTCTAGGCACTGAAGCTTTCTTT. This codes for CASSKVRTLGTEAFF.

This chain uses TRBV25-1 with TRBJ1-1; possibly TRBD1 for D (5 bases). The CDR3 covers 11 residues. V was shortened by 2 bases and J by 9 bases, with 7 bases between the two germline ends. The germline CDR1 and CDR2 sequences are MGHDK and SYGVNS. For the CDR3, the DNA is TGTGCCAGCAGTGAAGGGGGGAAAGCTTTCTTT. Translating it yields CASSEGGKAFF.

Details on this clone: Its ends do not fully match the called genes, so a read error is possible. The chain joins TRBV6-5 to TRBJ1-2; D gene uncertain. Germline V gene sequence: CDR1 MNHEY, CDR2 SVGAGI. This CDR3 region has 13 residues. This chain's CDR3 is CGSSRSSNYGYTF. CDR3 bases: TGTGGCAGCAGTCGTTCCTCTAACTATGGCTACACCTTC.

The chain has TRBV19 and TRBJ1-1; D remains unclear. Trimming removed 4 bases from V and 4 bases from J, with 13 bases in between. CDR3 length: 14 amino acids. Germline V gives CDR1 LNHDA, CDR2 SQIVND (reference sequence). The DNA for the CDR3 is TGTGCCAGTAGTAGGGGAACCCGGGCCACTGAAGCTTTCTTT. Its translation: CASSRGTRATEAFF.

In its sample, this clone was seen once. The chain links TRBV19 to TRBJ1-1; D ambiguous. Germline CDR1 reads LNHDA; CDR2 reads SQIVND (reference sequence). V dropped 1 base and J dropped 0 bases, with 6 bases sitting between them. There are 14 residues in the CDR3. CDR3 residues: CASSIVFVNTEAFF. CDR3 sequence (DNA): TGTGCCAGTAGTATAGTATTCGTGAACACTGAAGCTTTCTTT.

J is TRBJ2-1 and V is TRBV7-3; weak D call: TRBD2 (6 bases). The CDR3 runs 16 residues. V was trimmed by 5 bases and J by 0 bases, leaving 14 bases between them. Germline V CDR1 and CDR2: SGHTA, FQGTGA. Written as DNA, the CDR3 is TGTGCCAGCAGCCCGGTCGGGGGAGTCTCCTACAATGAGCAGTTCTTC. Protein: CASSPVGGVSYNEQFF. Full variable domain (rest looked up from reference TRBV7-3 and TRBJ2-1): GAGVSQTPSNKVTEKGKYVELRCDPISGHTALYWYRQSLGQGPEFLIYFQGTGAADDSGLPNDRFFAVRPEGSVSTLKIQRTERGDSAVYLCASSPVGGVSYNEQFFGPGTRLTVL.

This clone was detected once. The chain employs TRBV11-2 and TRBJ2-3; 8 nucleotides match TRBD2. The CDR3 spans 13 residues. V shed 5 bases, J shed 8 bases, and the junction held 6 bases outside the gene matches. The V gene's germline CDR1 is SGHAT and CDR2 FQNNGV. Here the CDR3 reads CASSPQAGVTQYF. The CDR3 DNA is TGTGCCAGCAGCCCTCAAGCGGGAGTTACGCAGTATTTT. Complete variable domain (other parts from reference TRBV11-2 and TRBJ2-3): EAGVAQSPRYKIIEKRQSVAFWCNPISGHATLYWYQQILGQGPKLLIQFQNNGVVDDSQLPKDRFSAERLKGVDSTLKIQPAKLEDSAVYLCASSPQAGVTQYFGPGTRLTVL.

The chain recombines TRBV5-1 with TRBJ2-3; no clear D gene. V lost 0 bases to trimming and J lost 2 bases, with 10 bases between them. Germline CDR1 reads SGHRS; CDR2 reads YFSETQ. This CDR3 spans 15 amino acids. This CDR3 reads CASSLGSPSTDTQYF. In nucleotides, the CDR3 is TGCGCCAGCAGCTTGGGGTCCCCATCCACAGATACGCAGTATTTT.

The CDR3 loop is CASSKGQGAWETQYF. The CDR3 coding sequence is TGTGCCAGCAGCAAAGGACAGGGGGCGTGGGAGACCCAGTACTTC. V gene TRBV7-3 combines with J gene TRBJ2-5, with 11 bases fitting TRBD1. This CDR3 is built from 15 residues. CDR1 and CDR2 from the germline V gene are SGHTA and FQGTGA. The V gene end was trimmed by 5 bases and the J gene end by 5 bases; junction bases not matched to a gene: 7. The whole variable domain, filled in from reference TRBV7-3 and TRBJ2-5, reads GAGVSQTPSNKVTEKGKYVELRCDPISGHTALYWYRQSLGQGPEFLIYFQGTGAADDSGLPNDRFFAVRPEGSVSTLKIQRTERGDSAVYLCASSKGQGAWETQYFGPGTRLLVL.

The chain carries TRBV7-2 and TRBJ2-1, with D tentatively TRBD1 (6 bases). With 2 bases removed from V and 2 bases from J, the gap between germline ends came to 10 bases. The CDR3 sequence is 15 residues long. From germline, CDR1 is SGHTA and CDR2 FQGNSA. The CDR3 reads CASSLSQGTYNEQFF. For the CDR3, the DNA is TGTGCCAGCAGCTTATCACAGGGTACCTACAATGAGCAGTTCTTC.

J is TRBJ1-5 and V is TRBV28, with TRBD1 as a possible D gene (6 bases). The CDR3 covers 16 residues. The germline V gene encodes CDR1 MDHEN and CDR2 SYDVKM. Trimming shortened V by 7 bases and J by 2 bases, and 18 bases separated the two germline ends. The chain's CDR3 is CASTRWGARGNQPQHF. The CDR3 region has the DNA TGTGCCAGCACCCGTTGGGGGGCTCGGGGCAATCAGCCCCAGCATTTT.

This chain connects TRBV10-3 to TRBJ1-2; D remains ambiguous. The V gene lost 1 base and the J gene lost 6 bases, with 6 bases spanning the gap. Germline V gene data show CDR1 as ENHRY and CDR2 as SYGVKD. This CDR3 has 12 residues. DNA of the CDR3: TGTGCCATCAGTGAGTTTGGCGATGGCTACACCTTC. Translation: CAISEFGDGYTF.

The chain combines TRBV5-1 with TRBJ2-7; no firm D call. The V and J ends lost 4 bases and 0 bases respectively, with 14 bases between them. The CDR3 runs 15 residues. Germline V CDR1 and CDR2: SGHRS, YFSETQ. CDR3 nucleotides: TGCGCCAGCAGCCCCCTTGCGGTGAGCTCCTACGAGCAGTACTTC. Its translation: CASSPLAVSSYEQYF.

V usage is TRBV15 and J usage is TRBJ1-4; the match to TRBD1 covers 8 bases. Germline CDR1 is LNHNV and CDR2 is YYDKDF (reference sequence). CDR3 size: 15 residues. Trimming at V came to 6 bases and at J to 8 bases, leaving 11 bases not matched to a gene. CDR3 loop: CATRPQGARPEKLFF. The CDR3 DNA follows: TGTGCCACCAGACCCCAGGGGGCGCGGCCCGAAAAACTGTTTTTT.

The V and J genes are TRBV11-2 and TRBJ2-3, with D unresolved. V was cut by 3 bases and J by 5 bases, with 9 bases left in between. CDR1 and CDR2 from the germline V gene are SGHAT and FQNNGV. CDR3 length: 13 amino acids. The CDR3 here is CASSFWSGDTQYF. The DNA of the CDR3 is TGTGCCAGCAGCTTTTGGTCGGGAGATACGCAGTATTTT. The variable domain in full, with the rest retrieved from reference TRBV11-2 and TRBJ2-3, is EAGVAQSPRYKIIEKRQSVAFWCNPISGHATLYWYQQILGQGPKLLIQFQNNGVVDDSQLPKDRFSAERLKGVDSTLKIQPAKLEDSAVYLCASSFWSGDTQYFGPGTRLTVL.

The V gene is TRBV7-3, the J gene TRBJ1-3; D ambiguous. Trimming left V 7 bases short and J 0 bases short, with 16 bases between. CDR1 is SGHTA and CDR2 is FQGTGA in the germline V gene. This CDR3 has 16 amino acids. CDR3 coding DNA: TGTGCCAGCATCCCTCGGACGGGGAGCTCTGGAAACACCATATATTTT. This translates into CASIPRTGSSGNTIYF.

The CDR3 protein is CASSLVWPCLCEQFF. CDR3 in DNA: TGTGCCAGCAGCTTAGTTTGGCCCTGCCTCTGTGAGCAGTTCTTC. The V gene is TRBV7-7, the J gene TRBJ2-1; no reliable D call. Trimming shortened V by 1 base and J by 9 bases, and 16 bases separated the two germline ends. CDR1 is SSHAT, CDR2 FNYEAQ, per germline (reference sequence). CDR3 length: 15 residues.

The gene calls are TRBV19 and TRBJ2-7; a weak D match, TRBD2 (6 bases). The ends were cut back, 6 bases at V and 6 bases at J, with 15 bases in the middle. Germline CDR1 reads LNHDA; CDR2 reads SQIVND (reference sequence). The CDR3 contains 13 residues. The DNA of the CDR3 is TGTGCCAGTAGCGGGACTCCCGGAGGCGAGCAGTACTTC. Translating gives CASSGTPGGEQYF.

The chain uses TRBV4-2 and TRBJ1-1; no clear D gene. CDR3 length: 15 amino acids. V was trimmed by 1 base and J by 1 base, leaving 10 bases between them. Germline V CDR1 and CDR2: LGHNA, YNFKEQ. The CDR3 region has the DNA TGTGCCAGCAGCCAAGGGGCCGGATGGAACACTGAAGCTTTCTTT. As protein: CASSQGAGWNTEAFF.

Worth noting for this clone: No DNA is shown, since the ends of the CDR3 on it are uncertain; the CDR3 is the one TCRdb lists. The chain is built from TRBV9 and TRBJ2-2. The CDR3 contains 13 residues when both ends are counted. Germline V gives CDR1 SGDLS, CDR2 YYNGEE. CDR3 sequence reads: CASSVGPGGELFF.